The next 24 T cell receptor beta chains were all read from a single sample in a study of T cell responses to AZD1222 COVID-19 vaccine. Profiling relied on immunoSEQ multiplex PCR, and the TCRdb table lists in-frame clones only, not all of them. The table includes 130,000 or so clones, about 92% detected once. Source: peripheral blood, taken on day 0 of AZD1222 vaccination. The receptors originated from an adult in good health.

This chain uses TRBV7-3 with TRBJ2-3; D could derive from TRBD1 or TRBD2 (5 bases each). Germline lookup yields CDR1 SGHTA and CDR2 FQGTGA. Trimming removed 0 bases at V and 1 base at J, with 8 bases between. The length of the CDR3 is 15 residues. The CDR3 reads CASSLTRGGTDTQYF. The CDR3 bases are TGTGCCAGCAGCTTAACCCGGGGCGGCACAGATACGCAGTATTTT.

The sample holds one count of this clone. V gene TRBV7-2 combines with J gene TRBJ1-2; no reliable D call. With 6 bases removed from V and 7 bases from J, the gap between germline ends came to 18 bases. The CDR3 loop spans 14 amino acids. Germline loops: CDR1 SGHTA, CDR2 FQGNSA. Here the CDR3 DNA reads TGTGCCAGCAGTACTAAGCGGGGATTCCTTGGCTACACCTTC. Protein: CASSTKRGFLGYTF.

The chain employs TRBV27 and TRBJ2-7; D is unclear. Trimming pared 4 bases from V and 0 bases from J, leaving 13 bases between. CDR1 and CDR2 from the germline V gene are MNHEY and SMNVEV (reference sequence). The CDR3 is 15 residues long. CDR3 region: CASSSRYYDSYEQYF. The CDR3 nucleotides read TGTGCCAGCAGTTCTCGGTATTACGACTCCTACGAGCAGTACTTC.

The chain joins TRBV27 to TRBJ1-5; TRBD1 might be the D (5 bases). Trimming removed 6 bases from V and 2 bases from J, with 11 bases in between. CDR1 is MNHEY and CDR2 is SMNVEV in the germline V gene (reference sequence). There are 14 residues in the CDR3. This CDR3 is CASSPRGGNQPQHF. DNA of the CDR3: TGTGCCAGCAGCCCACGGGGGGGCAATCAGCCCCAGCATTTT.

The chain employs TRBV4-1 and TRBJ1-5, with a weak D call TRBD1 (5 bases). The germline V gene encodes CDR1 MGHRA and CDR2 YSYEKL. Trimming took 0 bases from V and 2 from J, leaving 8 bases between them. The CDR3 length is 15 residues. CDR3 amino acids: CASSQDGGGNQPQHF. In DNA, the CDR3 is TGCGCCAGCAGCCAAGATGGGGGAGGCAATCAGCCCCAGCATTTT.

This clone has more than one count but fewer than ten. The chain recombines TRBV4-3 with TRBJ1-3; D remains ambiguous. Germline CDR1 and CDR2: LGHNA and YSLEER. The CDR3 sequence is 13 residues long. V was clipped by 0 bases and J by 4 bases, with 4 bases between them. CDR3 in amino acids: CASSQDQGNTIYF. DNA of the CDR3: TGCGCCAGCAGCCAAGATCAGGGAAACACCATATATTTT.

The genes are TRBV27 and TRBJ1-4; D remains ambiguous. The V end lost 2 bases, the J end lost 7 bases, and 8 bases lay between the germline ends. The germline CDR1 and CDR2 sequences are MNHEY and SMNVEV (reference sequence). This CDR3 has 13 amino acids. The CDR3 sequence: CASSLSGTEKLFF. For the CDR3, the DNA is TGTGCCAGCAGTTTAAGCGGTACTGAAAAACTGTTTTTT.

This chain uses TRBV2 with TRBJ1-2, with 11 nucleotides matching TRBD1. This CDR3 has 13 amino acids. With V trimmed by 10 bases and J by 5 bases, 6 bases remained unmatched. CDR1 and CDR2 (germline): SNHLY, FYNNEI. This CDR3 is CAKGQGAGYGYTF. In nucleotides, the CDR3 is TGTGCCAAAGGACAGGGGGCAGGGTATGGCTACACCTTC.

The J gene is TRBJ1-2, the V gene TRBV27; perhaps TRBD1 as D (5 bases). Trimming cost V 6 bases and J 2 bases, with 16 bases left between them. This CDR3 is built from 15 residues. Germline lookup yields CDR1 MNHEY and CDR2 SMNVEV (reference sequence). CDR3 residues: CASSYRGVANYGYTF. The CDR3 nucleotides are TGTGCCAGCAGCTATAGAGGGGTAGCAAACTATGGCTACACCTTC.

This rearrangement joins TRBV7-2 to TRBJ1-2, with D unclear. The V gene's germline CDR1 is SGHTA and CDR2 FQGNSA. This CDR3 contains 11 residues. V lost 1 base to trimming and J lost 6 bases, with 3 bases between them. The CDR3 nucleotides read TGTGCCAGCAGCTTAGAGCATGGCTACACCTTC. Its protein product is CASSLEHGYTF.

The chain joins TRBV27 to TRBJ1-2, with 9 bases lining up with TRBD1. The CDR3 totals 14 residues. V was clipped by 6 bases and J by 8 bases; unmatched bases: 10. Germline V gene lookup returns CDR1 MNHEY and CDR2 SMNVEV (reference sequence). The CDR3 loop is CASSPATGGEGYTF. The DNA of the CDR3 is TGTGCCAGCAGCCCTGCCACAGGGGGCGAGGGCTACACCTTC.

This clone was recorded a few times. CDR3 DNA: TGTGCCAGCAGTCCGCAGGGTTGGACTAATGAAAAACTGTTTTTT. It specifies CASSPQGWTNEKLFF. V is TRBV28 and J is TRBJ1-4; TRBD1 is a possible D gene (5 bases). The CDR3 totals 15 residues. The germline CDR1 and CDR2 sequences are MDHEN and SYDVKM. V lost 5 bases and J 2 bases, leaving 12 bases between the germline ends.

The chain uses TRBV16 and TRBJ2-5; 7 bases agree with TRBD1. Trimming cost V 4 bases and J 5 bases; bases outside gene matches: 7. The CDR3 extends over 14 amino acids. Germline-derived CDR1 and CDR2 are KGHSY and FQNENV. The CDR3 protein is CASSRLQGRETQYF. In DNA, the CDR3 is TGTGCCAGCAGCCGATTACAGGGGCGGGAGACCCAGTACTTC.

The V call is TRBV5-6, the J call TRBJ2-7; 11 bases are shared with TRBD1. The CDR3 length is 15 residues. With 4 bases clipped from V and 2 bases from J, the junction kept 5 bases outside the gene matches. The germline V gene encodes CDR1 SGHDT and CDR2 YYEEEE. The DNA of the CDR3 is TGTGCCAGCAGCCCGTGGGACAGGGGGACCTACGAGCAGTACTTC. It is translated as CASSPWDRGTYEQYF.

The chain employs TRBV30 and TRBJ2-3; 9 nucleotides match TRBD2. This CDR3 spans 14 amino acids. The V segment lost 3 bases and the J segment 5 bases; nucleotides outside the gene matches: 6. Germline-derived CDR1 and CDR2 are GTSNPN and SVGIG (reference sequence). DNA for the CDR3: TGTGCCTGGAGAGGCGGAGCGGGGGGAGATACGCAGTATTTT. This codes for CAWRGGAGGDTQYF. Full variable domain (remainder filled in from reference TRBV30 and TRBJ2-3): SQTIHQWPATLVQPVGSPLSLECTVEGTSNPNLYWYRQAAGRGLQLLFYSVGIGQISSEVPQNLSASRPQDRQFILSSKKLLLSDSGFYLCAWRGGAGGDTQYFGPGTRLTVL.

The DNA of the CDR3 is TGTGCCAGCGGGTGGACAGGGGCCAATCAGCCCCAGCATTTT. Residues: CASGWTGANQPQHF. The chain employs TRBV2 and TRBJ1-5, with 9 positions matching TRBD1. The J segment lost 3 bases and the V segment lost 8 bases, leaving 5 bases of the junction unmatched. There are 14 residues in the CDR3. Germline values: CDR1 SNHLY, CDR2 FYNNEI.

The rearrangement uses TRBV6-6 and TRBJ2-7; weak D call: TRBD1 (5 bases). The V and J ends lost 0 bases and 1 base respectively, with 10 bases between them. The germline V gene has CDR1 MNHNY and CDR2 SVGAGI (reference sequence). The CDR3 runs 15 residues. The CDR3 sequence is CASSYSHRPSYEQYF. The CDR3 nucleotides are TGTGCCAGCAGTTACTCCCACAGGCCGTCCTACGAGCAGTACTTC.

The chain is built from TRBV27 and TRBJ2-7; 7 bases map to TRBD1. This CDR3 comprises 13 residues. V lost 3 bases and J lost 6; bases outside the gene matches: 5. Germline V gene sequence: CDR1 MNHEY, CDR2 SMNVEV (reference sequence). CDR3 sequence reads: CASSFRQGPEQYF. The CDR3 nucleotides read TGTGCCAGCAGTTTCAGACAGGGTCCCGAGCAGTACTTC.

The chain uses TRBV18 and TRBJ1-1, with 8 bases fitting TRBD1. CDR3 length: 15 amino acids. With 3 bases clipped from V and 5 bases from J, the junction kept 8 bases outside the gene matches. The V gene's germline CDR1 is KGHSH and CDR2 LQKENI. CDR3 loop: CASSPRTGRGTEAFF. The DNA for the CDR3 is TGTGCCAGCTCACCTCGGACAGGGCGGGGGACTGAAGCTTTCTTT.

This clone appeared once. This chain connects TRBV2 to TRBJ1-6; 9 bases are a match to TRBD1. V shed 7 bases, J shed 9 bases, and the junction held 7 bases outside the gene matches. The CDR3 sequence is 14 residues long. CDR1 and CDR2 from the germline V gene are SNHLY and FYNNEI. CDR3 coding DNA: TGTGCCAGCATCCCCCGGGACAGGGTTTCACCCCTCCACTTT. This sequence encodes CASIPRDRVSPLHF.

This clone was seen once. The chain couples TRBV5-4 to TRBJ2-7; possible D gene TRBD2, 5 bases. The CDR3 has 15 residues. V was cut by 3 bases and J by 0 bases, with 13 bases left in between. In germline, CDR1 is SGHNT, CDR2 YYREEE (reference sequence). CDR3 loop: CASSYGGVFSYEQYF. CDR3 DNA: TGTGCCAGCAGCTACGGAGGCGTCTTCTCCTACGAGCAGTACTTC.

This clone turned up a few times. This sequence joins TRBV20-1 and TRBJ1-6; 9 nucleotides agree with TRBD1. This CDR3 is built from 11 residues. With 1 base clipped from V and 15 bases from J, the junction kept 1 base outside the gene matches. Germline CDR1 reads DFQATT; CDR2 reads SNEGSKA (reference sequence). The chain's CDR3 is CSARGDRVLHF. CDR3 bases: TGCAGTGCTAGAGGGGACAGGGTCCTCCACTTT.

The V and J genes are TRBV10-2 and TRBJ2-7; D possibly corresponds to TRBD2 (5 bases). The CDR3 sequence is 14 residues long. V dropped 2 bases and J dropped 3 bases, with 11 bases sitting between them. Germline V gene data show CDR1 as WSHSY and CDR2 as SAAADI. In DNA, the CDR3 is TGCGCCAGCAGTGAGCACGGGGTCCGCTACGAGCAGTACTTC. Encoded protein: CASSEHGVRYEQYF.

This clone came up once. The rearrangement links TRBV9 to TRBJ2-1, with D perhaps TRBD2 (5 bases). The CDR3 extends over 14 amino acids. Germline-derived CDR1 and CDR2 are SGDLS and YYNGEE. With 4 bases removed from V and 10 bases from J, the gap between germline ends came to 18 bases. In DNA form, the CDR3 reads TGTGCCAGCAGCCCCCTCACCGACTACGGAGAGCAGTTCTTC. It is translated as CASSPLTDYGEQFF.